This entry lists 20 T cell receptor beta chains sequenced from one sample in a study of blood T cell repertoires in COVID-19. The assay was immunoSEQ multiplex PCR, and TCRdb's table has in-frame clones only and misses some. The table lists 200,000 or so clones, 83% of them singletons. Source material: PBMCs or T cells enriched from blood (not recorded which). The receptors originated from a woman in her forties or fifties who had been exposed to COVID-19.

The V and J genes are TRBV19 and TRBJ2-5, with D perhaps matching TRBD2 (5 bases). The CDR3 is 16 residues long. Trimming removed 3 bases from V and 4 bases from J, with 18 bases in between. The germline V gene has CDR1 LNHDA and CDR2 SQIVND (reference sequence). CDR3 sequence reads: CASSIPDSWGGETQYF. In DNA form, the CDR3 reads TGTGCCAGTAGTATTCCGGACTCTTGGGGTGGAGAGACCCAGTACTTC. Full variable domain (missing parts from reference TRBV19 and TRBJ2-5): DGGITQSPKYLFRKEGQNVTLSCEQNLNHDAMYWYRQDPGQGLRLIYYSQIVNDFQKGDIAEGYSVSREKKESFPLTVTSAQKNPTAFYLCASSIPDSWGGETQYFGPGTRLLVL.

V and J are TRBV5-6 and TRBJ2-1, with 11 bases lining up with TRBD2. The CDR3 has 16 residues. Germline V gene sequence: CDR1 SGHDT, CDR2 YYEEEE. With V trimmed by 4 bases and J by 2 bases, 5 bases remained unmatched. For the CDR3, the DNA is TGTGCCAGCAGCCCCATAGCGGGGGGGGCCTACAATGAGCAGTTCTTC. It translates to CASSPIAGGAYNEQFF.

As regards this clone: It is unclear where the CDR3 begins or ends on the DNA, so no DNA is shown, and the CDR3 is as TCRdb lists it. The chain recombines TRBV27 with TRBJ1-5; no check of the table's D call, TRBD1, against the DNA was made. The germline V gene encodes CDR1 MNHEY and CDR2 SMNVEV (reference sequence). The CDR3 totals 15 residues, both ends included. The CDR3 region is CASSFLADSNQPQHF.

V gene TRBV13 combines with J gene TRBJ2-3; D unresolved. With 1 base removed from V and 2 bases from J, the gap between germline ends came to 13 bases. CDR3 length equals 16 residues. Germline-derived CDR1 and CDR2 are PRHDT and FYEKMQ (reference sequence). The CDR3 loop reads CASSLDLGGATDTQYF. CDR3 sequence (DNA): TGTGCCAGCAGCTTAGATCTCGGCGGTGCCACAGATACGCAGTATTTT. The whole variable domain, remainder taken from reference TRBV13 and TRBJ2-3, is AAGVIQSPRHLIKEKRETATLKCYPIPRHDTVYWYQQGPGQDPQFLISFYEKMQSDKGSIPDRFSAQQFSDYHSELNMSSLELGDSALYFCASSLDLGGATDTQYFGPGTRLTVL.

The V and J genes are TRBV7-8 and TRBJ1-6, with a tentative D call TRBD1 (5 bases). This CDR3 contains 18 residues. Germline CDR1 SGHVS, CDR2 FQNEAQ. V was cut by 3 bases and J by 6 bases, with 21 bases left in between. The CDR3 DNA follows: TGTGCCAGCAGCTTGCGCACGGATACCCGGGGGATTAATTCACCCCTCCACTTT. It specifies CASSLRTDTRGINSPLHF. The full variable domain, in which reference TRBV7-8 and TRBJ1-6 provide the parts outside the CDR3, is GAGVSQSPRYKVAKRGQDVALRCDPISGHVSLFWYQQALGQGPEFLTYFQNEAQLDKSGLPSDRFFAERPEGSVSTLKIQRTQQEDSAVYLCASSLRTDTRGINSPLHFGNGTRLTVT.

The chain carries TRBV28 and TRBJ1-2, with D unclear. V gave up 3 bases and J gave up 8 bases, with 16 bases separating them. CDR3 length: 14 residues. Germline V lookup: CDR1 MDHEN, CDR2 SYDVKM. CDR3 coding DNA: TGTGCCAGCAGTTTTTCCCCGGTCGCATACGGCTACACCTTC. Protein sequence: CASSFSPVAYGYTF.

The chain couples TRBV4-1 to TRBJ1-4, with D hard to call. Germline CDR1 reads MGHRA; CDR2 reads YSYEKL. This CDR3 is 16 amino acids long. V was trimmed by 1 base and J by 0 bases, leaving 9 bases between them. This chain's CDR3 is CASSQGAGPTNEKLFF. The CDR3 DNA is TGCGCCAGCAGCCAAGGGGCAGGCCCAACTAATGAAAAACTGTTTTTT.

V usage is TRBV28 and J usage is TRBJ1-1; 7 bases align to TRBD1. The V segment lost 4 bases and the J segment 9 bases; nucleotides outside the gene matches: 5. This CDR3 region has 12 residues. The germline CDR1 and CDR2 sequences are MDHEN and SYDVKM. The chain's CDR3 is CASSSTGEKAFF. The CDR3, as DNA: TGTGCCAGCAGTTCAACAGGGGAAAAAGCTTTCTTT.

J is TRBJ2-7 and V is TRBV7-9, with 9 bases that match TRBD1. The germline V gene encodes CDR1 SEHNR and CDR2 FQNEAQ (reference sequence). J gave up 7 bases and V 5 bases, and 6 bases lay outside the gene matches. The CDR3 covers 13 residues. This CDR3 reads CASSIGTGLEQYF. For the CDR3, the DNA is TGTGCCAGCAGCATCGGGACAGGGCTTGAGCAGTACTTC.

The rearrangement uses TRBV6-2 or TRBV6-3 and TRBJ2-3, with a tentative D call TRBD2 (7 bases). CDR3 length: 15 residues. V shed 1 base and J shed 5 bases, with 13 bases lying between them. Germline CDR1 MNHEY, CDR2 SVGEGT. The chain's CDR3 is CASSYWGGPRDTQYF. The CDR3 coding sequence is TGTGCCAGCAGTTACTGGGGGGGGCCAAGAGATACGCAGTATTTT.

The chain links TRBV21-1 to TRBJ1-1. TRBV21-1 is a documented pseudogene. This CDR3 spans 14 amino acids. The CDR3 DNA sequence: TGTGCCAGCATCCCAGGGAGGTGGGCCACTGAAGCTTTCTTT. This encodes CASIPGRWATEAFF.

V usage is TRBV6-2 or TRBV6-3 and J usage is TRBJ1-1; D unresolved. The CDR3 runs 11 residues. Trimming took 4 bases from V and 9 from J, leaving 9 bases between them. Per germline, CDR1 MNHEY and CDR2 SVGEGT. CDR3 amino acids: CASSSRGKAFF. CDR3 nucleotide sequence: TGTGCCAGCAGTTCGAGAGGAAAAGCTTTCTTT.

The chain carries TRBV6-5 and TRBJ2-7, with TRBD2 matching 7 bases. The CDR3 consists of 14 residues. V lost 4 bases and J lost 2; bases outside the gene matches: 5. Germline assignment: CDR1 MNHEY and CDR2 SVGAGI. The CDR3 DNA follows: TGTGCCAGCAGTTCCCGGGGAGGGGCCTACGAGCAGTACTTC. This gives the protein CASSSRGGAYEQYF.

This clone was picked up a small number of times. The CDR3: CAWSRPGGAGNTIYF. CDR3 sequence (DNA): TGTGCCTGGAGCCGCCCCGGGGGGGCTGGAAACACCATATATTTT. The chain links TRBV30 to TRBJ1-3; a possible D gene is TRBD1 (5 bases). V was pared by 3 bases and J by 2 bases, with 14 bases between. The CDR3 sequence is 15 residues long. Germline V lookup: CDR1 GTSNPN, CDR2 SVGIG (reference sequence).

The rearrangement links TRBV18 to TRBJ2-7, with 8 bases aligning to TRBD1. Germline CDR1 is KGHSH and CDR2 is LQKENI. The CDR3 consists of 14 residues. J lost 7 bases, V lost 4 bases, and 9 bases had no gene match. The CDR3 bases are TGTGCCAGCTCACAGGACAGGGAGGTGGTGGAGCAGTACTTC. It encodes CASSQDREVVEQYF.

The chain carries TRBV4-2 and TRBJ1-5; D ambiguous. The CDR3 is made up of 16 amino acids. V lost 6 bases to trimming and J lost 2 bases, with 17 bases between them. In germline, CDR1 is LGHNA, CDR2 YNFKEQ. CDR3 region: CASSLTASSGNQPQHF. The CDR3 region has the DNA TGTGCCAGCAGTCTTACCGCTTCATCGGGCAATCAGCCCCAGCATTTT.

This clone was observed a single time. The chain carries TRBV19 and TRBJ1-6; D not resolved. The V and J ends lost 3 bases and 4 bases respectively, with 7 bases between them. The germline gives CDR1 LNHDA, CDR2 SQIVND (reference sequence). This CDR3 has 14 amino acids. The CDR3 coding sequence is TGTGCCAGTAGTATGACTGATTATAATTCACCCCTCCACTTT. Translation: CASSMTDYNSPLHF.

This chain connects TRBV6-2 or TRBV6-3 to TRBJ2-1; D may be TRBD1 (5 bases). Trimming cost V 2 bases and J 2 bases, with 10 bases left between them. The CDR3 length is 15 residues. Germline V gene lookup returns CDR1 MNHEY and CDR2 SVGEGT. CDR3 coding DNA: TGTGCCAGCAGTTACGGGCAGGGAACCTACAATGAGCAGTTCTTC. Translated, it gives CASSYGQGTYNEQFF.

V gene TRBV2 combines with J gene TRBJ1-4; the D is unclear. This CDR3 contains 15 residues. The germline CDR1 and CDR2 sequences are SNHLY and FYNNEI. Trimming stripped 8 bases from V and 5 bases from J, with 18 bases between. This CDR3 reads CASSMIRESNEKLFF. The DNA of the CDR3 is TGTGCCAGCTCAATGATCCGCGAATCAAATGAAAAACTGTTTTTT.

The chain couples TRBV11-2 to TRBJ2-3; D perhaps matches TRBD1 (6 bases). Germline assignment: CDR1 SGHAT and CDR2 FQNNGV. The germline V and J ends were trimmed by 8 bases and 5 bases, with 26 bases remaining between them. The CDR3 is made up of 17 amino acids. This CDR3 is CASRPGGGRNLRDTQYF. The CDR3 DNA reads TGTGCCAGCCGACCCGGTGGGGGCCGAAACCTGAGAGATACGCAGTATTTT. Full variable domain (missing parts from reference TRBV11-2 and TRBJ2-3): EAGVAQSPRYKIIEKRQSVAFWCNPISGHATLYWYQQILGQGPKLLIQFQNNGVVDDSQLPKDRFSAERLKGVDSTLKIQPAKLEDSAVYLCASRPGGGRNLRDTQYFGPGTRLTVL.